The 22 T cell receptor beta chains below were found in one sample sequenced in a study of T cells after yellow fever vaccination. TCRdb re-called the 5' RACE reads through MiXCR, storing one row per CDR3 protein. The sample shows a few hundred thousand distinct CDR3 sequences, 6% to 8% of them seen only once. Material: PBMCs, obtained 5 days after the yellow fever booster vaccination. Every receptor here comes from a man in his thirties or forties who received the YFV17D yellow fever vaccine.

This clonotype occurred many times. The V gene is TRBV7-2, the J gene TRBJ2-3, with a possible D match to TRBD1 (6 bases). V was shortened by 10 bases and J by 1 base, with 12 bases between the two germline ends. The CDR3 consists of 13 residues. In germline, CDR1 is SGHTA, CDR2 FQGNSA. In DNA form, the CDR3 reads TGTGCCACCGCAGAGGGGGGCACAGATACGCAGTATTTT. This gives the protein CATAEGGTDTQYF.

The table lists this clonotype with a few counts. This chain connects TRBV5-4 to TRBJ1-3; D is undetermined. The CDR3 loop spans 15 amino acids. CDR1 is SGHNT, CDR2 YYREEE, per germline (reference sequence). Trimming took 0 bases from V and 1 from J, leaving 8 bases between them. The CDR3 region is CASSLVGSSGNTIYF. The CDR3 region has the DNA TGTGCCAGCAGCTTGGTGGGTTCATCTGGAAACACCATATATTTT.

The J gene is TRBJ2-3, the V gene TRBV27; TRBD2 is a possible D gene (6 bases). The germline V and J ends were trimmed by 5 bases and 4 bases, with 16 bases remaining between them. CDR3 length: 15 amino acids. CDR1 and CDR2 from the germline V gene are MNHEY and SMNVEV (reference sequence). In DNA form, the CDR3 reads TGTGCCAGCAGTCCCGGGGGTTTATTCTCAGATACGCAGTATTTT. Encoded protein: CASSPGGLFSDTQYF.

This sequence joins TRBV6-2 or TRBV6-3 and TRBJ2-7, with D perhaps matching TRBD2 (6 bases). The CDR3 contains 16 residues. Germline assignment: CDR1 MNHEY and CDR2 SVGEGT. V gave up 8 bases and J gave up 2 bases, with 22 bases separating them. CDR3 nucleotide sequence: TGTGCCAGCGAGACCGGGGGAGACTTTCTGACCTACGAGCAGTACTTC. Encoded protein: CASETGGDFLTYEQYF.

V and J are TRBV27 and TRBJ2-1; TRBD2 aligns across 9 bases. This CDR3 comprises 17 residues. Germline CDR1 and CDR2: MNHEY and SMNVEV (reference sequence). V dropped 5 bases and J dropped 3; count of bases not matched to a gene: 11. The CDR3 sequence is CASSPPTLLAGYNEQFF. CDR3 nucleotide sequence: TGTGCCAGCAGTCCACCCACACTACTAGCGGGCTACAATGAGCAGTTCTTC.

The V and J genes are TRBV20-1 and TRBJ2-7; 11 bases match TRBD2. With 3 bases clipped from V and 0 bases from J, the junction kept 4 bases outside the gene matches. CDR1 and CDR2 from the germline V gene are DFQATT and SNEGSKA (reference sequence). This CDR3 has 15 amino acids. The CDR3 reads CSASGTSGDSYEQYF. CDR3 in DNA: TGCAGTGCTAGCGGGACTAGCGGAGACTCCTACGAGCAGTACTTC.

As to this clonotype: The DNA is left out, because the CDR3 cannot be placed on it with certainty; the CDR3 is given as TCRdb lists it. The rearrangement joins TRBV20-1 to TRBJ1-1; TRBD1 was called by the table and not checked on the DNA. A total of 16 residues make up the CDR3, ends included. From germline, CDR1 is DFQATT and CDR2 SNEGSKA (reference sequence). The CDR3 is CCAWGQAAFMNTEAFF.

In its sample, this clonotype was seen a few times. The chain employs TRBV28 and TRBJ2-3, with D perhaps being TRBD1 or TRBD2 (6 bases each). V was clipped by 5 bases and J by 2 bases, with 17 bases between them. CDR3 length equals 16 residues. From germline, CDR1 is MDHEN and CDR2 SYDVKM. CDR3 in amino acids: CASSGLGAGPTDTQYF. The CDR3 DNA is TGTGCCAGCAGTGGGCTGGGGGCGGGGCCCACAGATACGCAGTATTTT.

With regard to this clonotype: The junction departs from germline at one end; a sequencing error may be responsible. This chain connects TRBV7-9 to TRBJ2-1; no reliable D call. The CDR3 has 14 residues. The germline gives CDR1 SEHNR, CDR2 FQNEAQ (reference sequence). CDR3 sequence reads: CASSLGPQLGERFF. CDR3 DNA sequence: TGTGCCAGCAGCTTGGGTCCCCAATTGGGTGAGCGGTTCTTC. Full variable domain (outside the CDR3, taken from reference TRBV7-9 and TRBJ2-1): DTGVSQNPRHKITKRGQNVTFRCDPISEHNRLYWYRQTLGQGPEFLTYFQNEAQLEKSRLLSDRFSAERPKGSFSTLEIQRTEQGDSAMYLCASSLGPQLGERFFGPGTRLTVL.

As concerns this clonotype: Just one base apart from a much larger clone, this may be a read error. V and J are TRBV7-2 and TRBJ2-7, with 14 bases matching TRBD2. The CDR3 loop spans 15 amino acids. CDR1 is SGHTA and CDR2 is FQGNSA in the germline V gene. The CDR3 here is CACSLTSGRAYEQYF. In nucleotides, the CDR3 is TGTGCCTGCAGCCTGACTAGCGGGAGGGCCTACGAGCAGTACTTC.

The chain recombines TRBV20-1 with TRBJ2-7; maybe TRBD2 (6 bases). There are 12 residues in the CDR3. The germline gives CDR1 DFQATT, CDR2 SNEGSKA (reference sequence). V was cut by 7 bases and J by 5 bases, with 15 bases left in between. DNA of the CDR3: TGCAGTGTGACTCGGGGGACCCACGAGCAGTACTTC. Translating gives CSVTRGTHEQYF.

This clonotype showed up just a few times. The rearrangement uses TRBV29-1 and TRBJ2-5; 7 positions match TRBD1. The CDR3 length is 13 residues. Germline V CDR1 and CDR2: SQVTM, ANQGSEA. V dropped 6 bases and J dropped 5; count of bases not matched to a gene: 9. The CDR3 bases are TGCAGCGTCGGCCGGGACAGAAGGGAGACCCAGTACTTC. This codes for CSVGRDRRETQYF.

This clonotype appeared many times. The rearrangement uses TRBV10-1 and TRBJ2-1, with 9 bases that match TRBD1. The V gene end was trimmed by 4 bases and the J gene end by 10 bases; junction bases not matched to a gene: 20. Germline V lookup: CDR1 WNHNN, CDR2 SYGVQD (reference sequence). This CDR3 has 18 residues. The CDR3 reads CASSGASFGTGKAGEQFF. Written as DNA, the CDR3 is TGCGCCAGCAGTGGAGCCTCCTTCGGGACAGGGAAAGCTGGGGAGCAGTTCTTC.

This clonotype was detected many times. The J gene is TRBJ2-7, the V gene TRBV7-9; TRBD2 aligns across 12 bases. The junction had 7 bases not matched to a gene; V was cut back by 3 bases and J by 4 bases. The CDR3 loop spans 16 amino acids. CDR1 is SEHNR and CDR2 is FQNEAQ in the germline V gene (reference sequence). The CDR3 DNA is TGTGCCAGCAGCTTTAGTCTGCTAGCGGGAGGGTACGAGCAGTACTTC. Protein product: CASSFSLLAGGYEQYF. The full variable domain, with the rest looked up from reference TRBV7-9 and TRBJ2-7, is DTGVSQNPRHKITKRGQNVTFRCDPISEHNRLYWYRQTLGQGPEFLTYFQNEAQLEKSRLLSDRFSAERPKGSFSTLEIQRTEQGDSAMYLCASSFSLLAGGYEQYFGPGTRLTVT.

Many counts were recorded for this clonotype. This sequence joins TRBV27 and TRBJ2-7; TRBD2 agrees at 9 bases. Looked up from germline, CDR1 is MNHEY and CDR2 is SMNVEV (reference sequence). The CDR3 covers 15 residues. V was clipped by 6 bases and J by 2 bases; unmatched bases: 8. The CDR3 reads CASRQRLAETYEQYF. DNA for the CDR3: TGTGCCAGCAGGCAACGACTAGCGGAGACCTACGAGCAGTACTTC.

The sample holds many counts of this clonotype. J is TRBJ2-3 and V is TRBV7-3; possible D gene TRBD2, 5 bases. Germline CDR1 is SGHTA and CDR2 is FQGTGA. Trimming removed 5 bases from V and 1 base from J, with 13 bases in between. There are 15 residues in the CDR3. CDR3 sequence: CASSPAGVGTDTQYF. CDR3 sequence (DNA): TGTGCCAGCAGCCCCGCGGGCGTCGGCACAGATACGCAGTATTTT.

This clonotype was observed a few times. CDR3: CASSQTGTSGYNEQFF. Here the CDR3 DNA reads TGTGCCAGCAGCCAAACCGGGACTAGCGGTTACAATGAGCAGTTCTTC. V usage is TRBV12-3 or TRBV12-4 and J usage is TRBJ2-1; 11 bases fit TRBD2. The CDR3 covers 16 residues. V lost 6 bases, J lost 4 bases, and 8 bases stayed unmatched.

This clonotype came up many times. The chain carries TRBV5-6 and TRBJ2-7; no clear D gene. The germline V gene has CDR1 SGHDT and CDR2 YYEEEE. Trimming left V 4 bases short and J 1 base short, with 15 bases between. The CDR3 totals 15 residues. As DNA, the CDR3 is TGTGCCAGCAGCCACGTGGACGGACGATCCTACGAGCAGTACTTC. As protein: CASSHVDGRSYEQYF.

This clonotype was seen more than once but under ten times. CDR3 DNA sequence: TGCAGTGCTAGAGATGGGGGTGGGCCAGATACGCAGTATTTT. Its translation: CSARDGGGPDTQYF. V and J are TRBV20-1 and TRBJ2-3; D could derive from TRBD1 or TRBD2 (5 bases each). With 0 bases removed from V and 4 bases from J, the gap between germline ends came to 11 bases. Germline V gene data show CDR1 as DFQATT and CDR2 as SNEGSKA (reference sequence). CDR3 size: 14 residues.

The gene calls are TRBV20-1 and TRBJ1-1; the D is unclear. The CDR3 loop spans 11 amino acids. The germline V gene has CDR1 DFQATT and CDR2 SNEGSKA (reference sequence). V lost 6 bases and J lost 2, with 7 bases in between. Here the CDR3 DNA reads TGCAGTGCGGAGGGAAACACTGAAGCTTTCTTT. Translation: CSAEGNTEAFF.

This clonotype was observed a few times. The gene calls are TRBV12-3 or TRBV12-4 and TRBJ2-1, with D perhaps matching TRBD2 (6 bases). This CDR3 has 14 amino acids. Between the trimmed V and J ends, which lost 3 bases and 8 bases, there was a span of 14 bases. The CDR3 region is CASSFLEGRDEQFF. As DNA, the CDR3 is TGTGCCAGCAGTTTTTTGGAGGGCCGCGATGAGCAGTTCTTC.

The rearrangement joins TRBV20-1 to TRBJ2-1; D is perhaps TRBD2 (6 bases). V was cut by 3 bases and J by 10 bases, with 13 bases left in between. Germline lookup yields CDR1 DFQATT and CDR2 SNEGSKA (reference sequence). CDR3 length: 12 amino acids. As DNA, the CDR3 is TGCAGTGCTAGTGGGGGGTCCCAAGAGCAGTTCTTC. It encodes CSASGGSQEQFF.